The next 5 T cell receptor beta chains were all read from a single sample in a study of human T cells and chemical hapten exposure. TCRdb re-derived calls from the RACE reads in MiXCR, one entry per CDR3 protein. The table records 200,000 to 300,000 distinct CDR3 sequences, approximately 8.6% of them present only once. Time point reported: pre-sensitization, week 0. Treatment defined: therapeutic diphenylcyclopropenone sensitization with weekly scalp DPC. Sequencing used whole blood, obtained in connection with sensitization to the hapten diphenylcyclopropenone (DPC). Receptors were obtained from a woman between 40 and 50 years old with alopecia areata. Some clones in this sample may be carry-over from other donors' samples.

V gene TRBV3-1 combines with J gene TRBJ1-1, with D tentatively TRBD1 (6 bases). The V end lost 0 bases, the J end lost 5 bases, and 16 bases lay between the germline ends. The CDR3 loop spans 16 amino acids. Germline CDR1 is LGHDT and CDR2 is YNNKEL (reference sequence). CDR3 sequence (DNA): TGTGCCAGCAGCCAAGAGCCCGGACAGCAGGGGACTGAAGCTTTCTTT. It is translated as CASSQEPGQQGTEAFF. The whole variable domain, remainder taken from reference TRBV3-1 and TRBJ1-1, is DTAVSQTPKYLVTQMGNDKSIKCEQNLGHDTMYWYKQDSKKFLKIMFSYNNKELIINETVPNRFSPKSPDKAHLNLHINSLELGDSAVYFCASSQEPGQQGTEAFFGQGTRLTVV.

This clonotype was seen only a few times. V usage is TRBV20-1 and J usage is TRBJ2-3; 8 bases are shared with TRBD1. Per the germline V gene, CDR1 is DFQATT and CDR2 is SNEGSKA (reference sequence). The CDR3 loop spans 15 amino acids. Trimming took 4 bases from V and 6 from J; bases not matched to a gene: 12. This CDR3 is CSATRGRGRSDTQYF. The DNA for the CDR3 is TGCAGTGCTACCCGGGGCAGGGGGCGATCGGATACGCAGTATTTT.

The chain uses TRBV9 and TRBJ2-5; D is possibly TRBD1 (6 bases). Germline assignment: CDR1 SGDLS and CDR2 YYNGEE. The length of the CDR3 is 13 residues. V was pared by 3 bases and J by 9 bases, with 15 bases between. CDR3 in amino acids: CASSGASSGAQYF. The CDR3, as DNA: TGTGCCAGCAGCGGAGCGAGCTCAGGGGCCCAGTACTTC. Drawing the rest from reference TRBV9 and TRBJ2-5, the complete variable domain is DSGVTQTPKHLITATGQRVTLRCSPRSGDLSVYWYQQSLDQGLQFLIQYYNGEERAKGNILERFSAQQFPDLHSELNLSSLELGDSALYFCASSGASSGAQYFGPGTRLLVL.

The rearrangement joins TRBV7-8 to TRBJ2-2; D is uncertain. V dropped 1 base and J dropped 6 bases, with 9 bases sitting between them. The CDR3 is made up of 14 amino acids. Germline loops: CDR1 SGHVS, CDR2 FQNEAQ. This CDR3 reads CASSLGRLAGELFF. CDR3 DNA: TGTGCCAGCAGCTTAGGGCGGTTGGCCGGGGAGCTGTTTTTT.

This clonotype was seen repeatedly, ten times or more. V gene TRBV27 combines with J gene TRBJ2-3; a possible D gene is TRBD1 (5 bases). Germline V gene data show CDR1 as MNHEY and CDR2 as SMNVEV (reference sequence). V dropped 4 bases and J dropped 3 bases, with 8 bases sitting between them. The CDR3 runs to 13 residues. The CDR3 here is CASSWQGTDTQYF. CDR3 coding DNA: TGTGCCAGCAGTTGGCAGGGAACAGATACGCAGTATTTT.